The 5 T cell receptor beta chains below all came from one sample that was sequenced in a study of preoperative IRX-2 immunotherapy in early breast cancer. The treatment was: preoperative locoregional IRX-2 cytokine immunotherapy. TCRdb's table, derived via immunoSEQ multiplex PCR, lists solely in-frame clones and lacks some. The sample lists roughly 93,000 clones; 86% were seen once. Sequencing used tumor tissue, obtained after IRX-2 immunotherapy. These receptors came from a human donor with breast cancer.

Only one count was recorded for this clone. The rearrangement uses TRBV19 and TRBJ2-1; 11 nucleotides align to TRBD2. This CDR3 is built from 15 residues. The V gene's germline CDR1 is LNHDA and CDR2 SQIVND (reference sequence). Trimming removed 6 bases from V and 3 bases from J; junction bases left unmatched: 4. CDR3 in DNA: TGTGCCAGTAGGACTAGCGGGATAAACTACAATGAGCAGTTCTTC. Translating gives CASRTSGINYNEQFF.

The chain joins TRBV11-3 to TRBJ1-1; 8 nucleotides match TRBD1. The J segment lost 0 bases and the V segment lost 5 bases, leaving 8 bases of the junction unmatched. The CDR3 length is 16 residues. Per the germline V gene, CDR1 is SGHNT and CDR2 is YENEEA. CDR3 residues: CASSPRTGSMNTEAFF. The CDR3 DNA reads TGTGCCAGCAGCCCACGGACAGGGTCGATGAACACTGAAGCTTTCTTT. Drawing the rest from reference TRBV11-3 and TRBJ1-1, the complete variable domain is EAGVVQSPRYKIIEKKQPVAFWCNPISGHNTLYWYLQNLGQGPELLIRYENEEAVDDSQLPKDRFSAERLKGVDSTLKIQPAELGDSAVYLCASSPRTGSMNTEAFFGQGTRLTVV.

This CDR3 reads CASTLGQGMAEAFF. The DNA for the CDR3 is TGTGCCAGTACCCTAGGACAGGGCATGGCTGAAGCTTTCTTT. The J gene is TRBJ1-1, the V gene TRBV19; TRBD1 agrees at 8 bases. The CDR3 sequence is 14 residues long. CDR1 LNHDA and CDR2 SQIVND come from the germline V gene (reference sequence). V shed 7 bases, J shed 6 bases, and the junction held 10 bases outside the gene matches.

The table lists this clone with many counts. This chain links TRBV29-1 with TRBJ2-1; 8 bases agree with TRBD1. The CDR3 sequence is 16 residues long. Germline V gene lookup returns CDR1 SQVTM and CDR2 ANQGSEA. The junction had 13 bases not matched to a gene; V was cut back by 3 bases and J by 6 bases. CDR3 bases: TGCAGCGTTGAGGACGACAGGGGATTGTTCCCCAATGAGCAGTTCTTC. It encodes CSVEDDRGLFPNEQFF.

The gene calls are TRBV6-4 and TRBJ2-3; D ambiguous. V dropped 10 bases and J dropped 2 bases, with 10 bases sitting between them. CDR1 and CDR2 (germline): MRHNA, SNTAGT. The length of the CDR3 is 12 residues. As DNA, the CDR3 is TGTGCCATCGGGCAGGCCACAGATACGCAGTATTTT. As protein: CAIGQATDTQYF.